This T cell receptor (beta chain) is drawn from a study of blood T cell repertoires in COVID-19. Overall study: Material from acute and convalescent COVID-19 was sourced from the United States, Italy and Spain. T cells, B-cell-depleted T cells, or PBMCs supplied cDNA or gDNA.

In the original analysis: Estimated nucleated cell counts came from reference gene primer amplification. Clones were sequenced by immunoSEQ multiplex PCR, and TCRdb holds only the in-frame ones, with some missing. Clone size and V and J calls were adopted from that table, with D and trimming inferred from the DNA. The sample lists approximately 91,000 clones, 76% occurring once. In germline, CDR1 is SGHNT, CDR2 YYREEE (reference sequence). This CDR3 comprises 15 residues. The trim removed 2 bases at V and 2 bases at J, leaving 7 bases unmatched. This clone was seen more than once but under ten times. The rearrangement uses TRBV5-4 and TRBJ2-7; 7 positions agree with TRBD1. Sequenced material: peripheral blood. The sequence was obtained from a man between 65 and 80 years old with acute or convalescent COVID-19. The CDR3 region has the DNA TGTGCCAGCAGCTTCCCGGGACAGCAAGCCTACGAGCAGTACTTC. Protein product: CASSFPGQQAYEQYF.